Below, 32 T cell receptor beta chains from the same sample are listed, as sequenced in a study of blood T cell repertoires in COVID-19. Only in-frame clones appear in the TCRdb table, and some are missing; sequencing was by immunoSEQ multiplex PCR. Of roughly 250,000 clones detected, 70% to 90% appear once; the ten largest clones hold 2.5% to 3.5%. Material for sequencing was PBMCs or T cells enriched from blood (not recorded which). The receptors shown here come from a woman in her thirties or forties with acute COVID-19.

The V and J genes are TRBV12-3 or TRBV12-4 and TRBJ2-5; the D is unclear. The length of the CDR3 is 13 residues. V gave up 2 bases and J gave up 4 bases, with 8 bases separating them. DNA of the CDR3: TGTGCCAGCAGTTTACAGCGTGGAGAGACCCAGTACTTC. Its protein is CASSLQRGETQYF.

The genes are TRBV9 and TRBJ2-7; a possible D gene is TRBD1 (5 bases). CDR1 and CDR2 from the germline V gene are SGDLS and YYNGEE. There are 15 residues in the CDR3. V shed 0 bases and J shed 2 bases, with 12 bases lying between them. The CDR3 coding sequence is TGTGCCAGCAGCGTAGGGGGCGCCGACGCCTACGAGCAGTACTTC. It translates to CASSVGGADAYEQYF. The whole variable domain, filled in from reference TRBV9 and TRBJ2-7, reads DSGVTQTPKHLITATGQRVTLRCSPRSGDLSVYWYQQSLDQGLQFLIQYYNGEERAKGNILERFSAQQFPDLHSELNLSSLELGDSALYFCASSVGGADAYEQYFGPGTRLTVT.

This clone was recorded only once. The chain uses TRBV30 and TRBJ2-7; 9 positions agree with TRBD2. Germline values: CDR1 GTSNPN, CDR2 SVGIG (reference sequence). Trimming cost V 3 bases and J 6 bases; bases outside gene matches: 9. The CDR3 contains 14 residues. The CDR3 region is CAWSSRGGRGEQYF. In nucleotides, the CDR3 is TGTGCCTGGAGCTCACGGGGCGGGAGGGGCGAGCAGTACTTC.

The chain carries TRBV7-9 and TRBJ2-5; D is uncertain. This CDR3 is 12 amino acids long. V lost 4 bases, J lost 7 bases, and 10 bases lay in between. Germline V gene data show CDR1 as SEHNR and CDR2 as FQNEAQ (reference sequence). The CDR3 DNA reads TGTGCCAGCAGCTCCCACCTCGGGACCCAGTACTTC. It codes for CASSSHLGTQYF.

J is TRBJ2-7 and V is TRBV19, with TRBD2 matching 13 bases. Losses at the gene ends were 6 bases for V and 7 bases for J; bases not matched to a gene: 12. The CDR3 sequence is 16 residues long. Germline CDR1 reads LNHDA; CDR2 reads SQIVND (reference sequence). CDR3 residues: CASSPRLAGGLWEQYF. Written as DNA, the CDR3 is TGTGCCAGTAGCCCGAGACTAGCGGGAGGCCTCTGGGAGCAGTACTTC.

This sequence joins TRBV3-1 (or the pseudogene TRBV3-2) and TRBJ1-3; TRBD1 might be the D (6 bases). The CDR3 sequence is 16 residues long. The V end lost 5 bases, the J end lost 0 bases, and 14 bases lay between the germline ends. The germline V gene has CDR1 LGHDT and CDR2 YNNKEL (reference sequence). This chain's CDR3 is CASSNRVESSGNTIYF. The CDR3 bases are TGTGCCAGCAGCAACAGGGTTGAGAGCTCTGGAAACACCATATATTTT.

This clone occurred a few times. CDR3: CASRGQGFLNEQFF. For the CDR3, the DNA is TGTGCCAGCAGAGGACAGGGTTTTTTAAATGAGCAGTTCTTC. The rearrangement links TRBV11-3 to TRBJ2-1; 8 positions match TRBD1. J lost 7 bases, V lost 6 bases, and 8 bases had no gene match. Germline CDR1 is SGHNT and CDR2 is YENEEA. The CDR3 consists of 14 residues.

The chain recombines TRBV7-2 with TRBJ2-4; 7 nucleotides line up with TRBD1. The CDR3 consists of 19 residues. V dropped 4 bases and J dropped 0; count of bases not matched to a gene: 15. The germline V gene encodes CDR1 SGHTA and CDR2 FQGNSA. CDR3 DNA: TGTGCCAGCAGCTCCTATTTAGGGACAGTTTCTATAGCCAAAAACATTCAGTACTTC. Protein product: CASSSYLGTVSIAKNIQYF.

The chain combines TRBV4-1 with TRBJ2-7; the D gene is possibly TRBD1 (6 bases). Germline CDR1 reads MGHRA; CDR2 reads YSYEKL. V dropped 0 bases and J dropped 2 bases, with 17 bases sitting between them. This CDR3 has 17 amino acids. As DNA, the CDR3 is TGCGCCAGCAGCCAAGAAAGACCCACAGGGAGAACCTACGAGCAGTACTTC. It yields the protein CASSQERPTGRTYEQYF.

J is TRBJ2-2 and V is TRBV4-1, with unresolved D. This CDR3 spans 17 amino acids. CDR1 and CDR2 from the germline V gene are MGHRA and YSYEKL. The germline V and J ends were trimmed by 1 base and 4 bases, with 16 bases remaining between them. The CDR3 nucleotides read TGCGCCAGCAGCCAAGTGAGGCTAGACGGTCCCACCGGGGAGCTGTTTTTT. Residues: CASSQVRLDGPTGELFF.

The rearrangement links TRBV25-1 to TRBJ1-2; maybe TRBD1 (6 bases). Per the germline V gene, CDR1 is MGHDK and CDR2 is SYGVNS. The V gene lost 1 base and the J gene lost 6 bases, with 12 bases spanning the gap. The CDR3 runs 14 residues. The CDR3 is CASSESGEENGYTF. CDR3 coding DNA: TGTGCCAGCAGTGAATCAGGGGAAGAAAATGGCTACACCTTC.

The genes are TRBV12-5 and TRBJ1-4, with TRBD1 matching over 9 bases. The CDR3 spans 15 residues. The V and J ends lost 1 base and 8 bases, in that order; junction bases with no gene match: 5. From germline, CDR1 is LGHNT and CDR2 FRNRAP. The CDR3 DNA is TGTGCTAGTGGTTTGGGAAACGACAGGGGGGAAAAACTGTTTTTT. This encodes CASGLGNDRGEKLFF.

This clone has a handful of counts. V is TRBV6-5 and J is TRBJ2-5; 8 bases map to TRBD2. CDR3 length: 15 residues. V trimming: 4 bases; J trimming: 0 bases; junction bases outside the gene matches: 4. The germline V gene encodes CDR1 MNHEY and CDR2 SVGAGI. CDR3 loop: CASSFSGTDQETQYF. The CDR3, as DNA: TGTGCCAGCAGTTTTAGCGGGACGGACCAAGAGACCCAGTACTTC.

This clone was observed a few times. J is TRBJ1-5 and V is TRBV10-2; possibly TRBD1 for D (6 bases). CDR3 size: 12 residues. With 6 bases removed from V and 7 bases from J, the gap between germline ends came to 10 bases. CDR1 is WSHSY, CDR2 SAAADI, per germline. The CDR3 protein is CASREGGQPQHF. The CDR3 DNA follows: TGCGCCAGCAGAGAAGGGGGACAGCCCCAGCATTTT.

The chain uses TRBV30 and TRBJ2-7; D is possibly TRBD1 (6 bases). The CDR3 loop spans 13 amino acids. Germline V CDR1 and CDR2: GTSNPN, SVGIG (reference sequence). V lost 2 bases to trimming and J lost 0 bases, with 8 bases between them. The CDR3 DNA reads as TGTGCCTGGAGTTCGGACAGCTCCTACGAGCAGTACTTC. Encoded protein: CAWSSDSSYEQYF. Looking up the rest from reference TRBV30 and TRBJ2-7 gives the full variable domain: SQTIHQWPATLVQPVGSPLSLECTVEGTSNPNLYWYRQAAGRGLQLLFYSVGIGQISSEVPQNLSASRPQDRQFILSSKKLLLSDSGFYLCAWSSDSSYEQYFGPGTRLTVT.

Points on this clone: In the same sample, other DNA sequences code for this CDR3. The chain carries TRBV3-1 (or the pseudogene TRBV3-2) and TRBJ2-7; the D is unclear. Trimming shortened V by 0 bases and J by 0 bases, and 6 bases separated the two germline ends. Germline V lookup: CDR1 LGHDT, CDR2 YNNKEL (reference sequence). The CDR3 runs to 14 residues. This chain's CDR3 is CASSQDHSSYEQYF. CDR3 DNA: TGTGCCAGCAGCCAAGATCACAGCTCCTACGAGCAGTACTTC.

The chain uses TRBV18 and TRBJ2-1, with D perhaps matching TRBD1 (6 bases). V gave up 4 bases and J gave up 0 bases, with 13 bases separating them. The CDR3 is 16 amino acids. Germline assignment: CDR1 KGHSH and CDR2 LQKENI. Here the CDR3 DNA reads TGTGCCAGCTCACTAGGTCAGGGGTTCTCCTACAATGAGCAGTTCTTC. It translates to CASSLGQGFSYNEQFF.

This clone came up once. V gene TRBV10-3 combines with J gene TRBJ1-1; D possibly corresponds to TRBD1 (6 bases). The CDR3 has 13 amino acids. The ends were cut back, 10 bases at V and 1 base at J, with 13 bases in the middle. CDR1 ENHRY and CDR2 SYGVKD come from the germline V gene. The CDR3 is CASNRDTNTEAFF. The CDR3 bases are TGTGCCAGCAACAGGGATACGAACACTGAAGCTTTCTTT.

This chain joins TRBV28 and TRBJ2-2, with TRBD1 matching over 10 bases. Looked up from germline, CDR1 is MDHEN and CDR2 is SYDVKM. The J segment lost 6 bases and the V segment lost 6 bases, leaving 16 bases of the junction unmatched. This CDR3 has 18 amino acids. CDR3: CASSDYFGTGVRAGELFF. DNA for the CDR3: TGTGCCAGCAGCGACTACTTTGGGACAGGGGTTCGCGCCGGGGAGCTGTTTTTT. Drawing the rest from reference TRBV28 and TRBJ2-2, the complete variable domain is DVKVTQSSRYLVKRTGEKVFLECVQDMDHENMFWYRQDPGLGLRLIYFSYDVKMKEKGDIPEGYSVSREKKERFSLILESASTNQTSMYLCASSDYFGTGVRAGELFFGEGSRLTVL.

The gene calls are TRBV10-3 and TRBJ2-7; 8 bases are a match to TRBD1. The CDR3 has 14 amino acids. V lost 6 bases, J lost 4 bases, and 8 bases stayed unmatched. Germline V gene sequence: CDR1 ENHRY, CDR2 SYGVKD. CDR3 coding DNA: TGTGCCATCAGGAACGAGGACAGGGTATACGAGCAGTACTTC. Translated: CAIRNEDRVYEQYF.

The rearrangement uses TRBV6-5 and TRBJ2-1; 7 bases are shared with TRBD2. V gave up 7 bases and J gave up 5 bases; unmatched junction bases: 11. Per the germline V gene, CDR1 is MNHEY and CDR2 is SVGAGI. The CDR3 sequence is 15 residues long. In DNA form, the CDR3 reads TGTGCCAGCATCCCTACGACGGGAGGTCACAATGAGCAGTTCTTC. Translated, it gives CASIPTTGGHNEQFF.

V and J are TRBV19 and TRBJ1-1; D gene uncertain. From germline, CDR1 is LNHDA and CDR2 SQIVND (reference sequence). The V end lost 4 bases, the J end lost 0 bases, and 12 bases lay between the germline ends. The CDR3 is made up of 15 amino acids. CDR3 sequence reads: CASSRAPNMNTEAFF. In nucleotides, the CDR3 is TGTGCCAGTAGTAGAGCCCCCAATATGAACACTGAAGCTTTCTTT.

The genes are TRBV5-7 and TRBJ1-3; D is perhaps TRBD1 (6 bases). TRBV5-7 is reported as an ORF; its role is uncertain. With 0 bases removed from V and 4 bases from J, the gap between germline ends came to 11 bases. CDR3 size: 15 residues. The DNA for the CDR3 is TGTGCCAGCAGCTTGGACAGGGTCTCCGGAAACACCATATATTTT. Protein product: CASSLDRVSGNTIYF.

This chain connects TRBV18 to TRBJ1-1; the D gene is possibly TRBD1 (6 bases). V lost 4 bases to trimming and J lost 2 bases, with 14 bases between them. CDR3 length: 15 residues. Germline V gene data show CDR1 as KGHSH and CDR2 as LQKENI. The CDR3 here is CASSLRSGGNTEAFF. The CDR3 DNA sequence: TGTGCCAGCTCACTGAGATCGGGGGGCAACACTGAAGCTTTCTTT.

This clone was found once. The gene calls are TRBV11-3 and TRBJ1-6; D gene ambiguous. CDR3 length: 16 residues. Trimming removed 2 bases at V and 8 bases at J, with 16 bases between. CDR1 and CDR2 (germline): SGHNT, YENEEA. The CDR3 sequence: CASSLLGMGADSPLHF. Here the CDR3 DNA reads TGTGCCAGCAGCTTACTGGGTATGGGTGCGGATTCACCCCTCCACTTT.

The chain combines TRBV4-1 with TRBJ2-5; D not certain. The CDR3 loop spans 13 amino acids. V was clipped by 1 base and J by 5 bases, with 8 bases between them. Germline V lookup: CDR1 MGHRA, CDR2 YSYEKL. The CDR3 coding sequence is TGCGCCAGCAGCCAAGTTCTTAGTGAGACCCAGTACTTC. Translating it yields CASSQVLSETQYF.

V and J are TRBV30 and TRBJ1-5, with D maybe TRBD1 (6 bases). Germline V gene sequence: CDR1 GTSNPN, CDR2 SVGIG (reference sequence). The CDR3 is 14 amino acids. V shed 0 bases and J shed 3 bases, with 9 bases lying between them. In DNA, the CDR3 is TGTGCCTGGAGTGTAGGGGGTAACAATCAGCCCCAGCATTTT. Residues: CAWSVGGNNQPQHF.

This sequence joins TRBV6-5 and TRBJ1-4, with D hard to call. Between the trimmed V and J ends, which lost 6 bases and 5 bases, there was a span of 13 bases. The V gene's germline CDR1 is MNHEY and CDR2 SVGAGI. This CDR3 contains 14 residues. The CDR3 nucleotides are TGTGCCAGCAGGCCCAGGCCATCGAATGAAAAACTGTTTTTT. As protein: CASRPRPSNEKLFF.

This clone was observed once. The chain has TRBV11-3 and TRBJ2-1; the D gene is possibly TRBD2 (5 bases). Trimming took 1 base from V and 4 from J, leaving 11 bases between them. Germline loops: CDR1 SGHNT, CDR2 YENEEA. CDR3 length: 15 residues. In nucleotides, the CDR3 is TGTGCCAGCAGCTTAGTGCTAGCCGGGTACAATGAGCAGTTCTTC. It translates to CASSLVLAGYNEQFF.

The chain carries TRBV19 and TRBJ1-1, with D possibly being TRBD1 (5 bases). The V gene's germline CDR1 is LNHDA and CDR2 SQIVND (reference sequence). The ends were cut back, 7 bases at V and 3 bases at J, with 18 bases in the middle. CDR3 length: 15 residues. The CDR3, as DNA: TGTGCCAGTACCTTGTCAGGGAGGGTGGACACTGAAGCTTTCTTT. It specifies CASTLSGRVDTEAFF. The full variable domain, in which reference TRBV19 and TRBJ1-1 provide the parts outside the CDR3, is DGGITQSPKYLFRKEGQNVTLSCEQNLNHDAMYWYRQDPGQGLRLIYYSQIVNDFQKGDIAEGYSVSREKKESFPLTVTSAQKNPTAFYLCASTLSGRVDTEAFFGQGTRLTVV.

The chain employs TRBV10-2 and TRBJ1-1, with no clear D. The CDR3 covers 12 residues. The V end was cut by 3 bases, the J end by 5 bases, with 7 bases between. CDR1 and CDR2 (germline): WSHSY, SAAADI. The CDR3 loop is CASSDVVTEAFF. The DNA for the CDR3 is TGCGCCAGCAGTGACGTTGTAACTGAAGCTTTCTTT.

The rearrangement links TRBV5-1 to TRBJ1-1; TRBD1 might be the D (6 bases). The CDR3 has 13 amino acids. Trimming removed 5 bases from V and 3 bases from J, with 11 bases in between. Germline CDR1 reads SGHRS; CDR2 reads YFSETQ. The CDR3 protein is CASSQGSDTEAFF. The DNA of the CDR3 is TGCGCCAGCAGTCAGGGGTCTGACACTGAAGCTTTCTTT. Variable domain in full (rest from reference TRBV5-1 and TRBJ1-1): KAGVTQTPRYLIKTRGQQVTLSCSPISGHRSVSWYQQTPGQGLQFLFEYFSETQRNKGNFPGRFSGRQFSNSRSEMNVSTLELGDSALYLCASSQGSDTEAFFGQGTRLTVV.